The 9 T cell receptor beta chains presented below share a single source sample, sequenced in a study of CD8+ T cells in alopecia areata. Treatment here: oral pan-JAK inhibitor, 5-10 mg twice daily. RNA was isolated and reverse transcribed to cDNA, the sequencing template. Here immunoSEQ multiplex PCR was the method, and the copy in TCRdb shows in-frame clones only, minus some. The sample has more than 200,000 clones; approximately 47% are singletons. The sequences come from CD4+ T cells sorted from blood, collected at approximately week 36, from a patient treated with tofacitinib. The receptors here all came from a human donor with alopecia areata.

A word on this clone: This could be a read error, since a much larger clone is one nucleotide away. The gene calls are TRBV27 and TRBJ2-5; D remains ambiguous. V shed 3 bases and J shed 2 bases, with 1 base lying between them. This CDR3 comprises 11 residues. The V gene's germline CDR1 is MNHEY and CDR2 SMNVEV (reference sequence). The CDR3: CASSFQETQYF. DNA of the CDR3: TGTGCCAGCAGTTTTCAAGAGACCCAGTACTTC.

This clone was counted between two and nine times. The CDR3 nucleotides read TGCAGCGTTGAATCCCACGGCACCGGGGAGCTGTTTTTT. Translated: CSVESHGTGELFF. The chain is built from TRBV29-1 and TRBJ2-2; no clear D gene. The ends were cut back, 2 bases at V and 4 bases at J, with 8 bases in the middle. Germline-derived CDR1 and CDR2 are SQVTM and ANQGSEA. The CDR3 runs to 13 residues.

This clone was found a few times. The CDR3 here is CSVGDHEQYF. The DNA of the CDR3 is TGCAGCGTTGGGGACCACGAGCAGTACTTC. The chain joins TRBV29-1 to TRBJ2-7; either TRBD1 or TRBD2 may fit D (5 bases each). Germline values: CDR1 SQVTM, CDR2 ANQGSEA. There are 10 residues in the CDR3. V lost 4 bases and J 5 bases, leaving 6 bases between the germline ends.

V and J are TRBV11-1 and TRBJ2-7; D is ambiguous. The germline V gene has CDR1 SGHAT and CDR2 FQDESV (reference sequence). The CDR3 runs 14 residues. V gave up 5 bases and J gave up 4 bases, with 15 bases separating them. The chain's CDR3 is CASSPRVYGYEQYF. The CDR3 nucleotides are TGTGCCAGCAGCCCTAGGGTATACGGGTACGAGCAGTACTTC.

The J gene is TRBJ1-1, the V gene TRBV19; no clear D. The CDR3 runs to 13 residues. V was clipped by 2 bases and J by 7 bases, with 11 bases between them. CDR1 is LNHDA, CDR2 SQIVND, per germline (reference sequence). CDR3 in DNA: TGTGCCAGTAGTATAAATTATCGGGGTGAAGCTTTCTTT. It yields the protein CASSINYRGEAFF.

With respect to this clone: This CDR3 is also generated by other DNA sequences in the sample. The gene calls are TRBV18 and TRBJ2-5; no reliable D call. V gave up 3 bases and J gave up 3 bases, with 5 bases separating them. The CDR3 spans 12 residues. Looked up from germline, CDR1 is KGHSH and CDR2 is LQKENI. In nucleotides, the CDR3 is TGTGCCAGCTCACCGCAGGAAGAGACCCAGTACTTC. The encoded protein is CASSPQEETQYF.

The chain joins TRBV5-1 to TRBJ2-3, with 7 bases fitting TRBD1. There are 16 residues in the CDR3. J lost 2 bases, V lost 3 bases, and 9 bases had no gene match. Germline CDR1 reads SGHRS; CDR2 reads YFSETQ. The CDR3 loop reads CASSSPTGPYTDTQYF. CDR3 coding DNA: TGCGCCAGCAGCTCACCGACAGGGCCGTACACAGATACGCAGTATTTT.

The chain is built from TRBV7-6 and TRBJ2-7, with a tentative D call TRBD1 (5 bases). The V gene lost 6 bases and the J gene lost 4 bases, with 19 bases spanning the gap. The CDR3 sequence is 15 residues long. Germline V CDR1 and CDR2: SGHVS, FNYEAQ. The CDR3 region is CASRRQTGPSYEQYF. The CDR3 DNA reads as TGTGCCAGCAGGAGACAGACTGGACCCTCGTACGAGCAGTACTTC.

This chain joins TRBV9 and TRBJ2-1; TRBD2 aligns across 11 bases. The V and J ends lost 0 bases and 7 bases, in that order; junction bases with no gene match: 6. The length of the CDR3 is 16 residues. The germline V gene encodes CDR1 SGDLS and CDR2 YYNGEE. For the CDR3, the DNA is TGTGCCAGCAGCGTAGTAAGTCTAGCGGGAGGTAATGAGCAGTTCTTC. Its protein product is CASSVVSLAGGNEQFF.